This is a list of T cell receptor beta chains from one sample in a study of beta chain features in type 1 diabetes. Clones were sequenced by immunoSEQ multiplex PCR, and TCRdb holds only the in-frame ones, with some missing. The repertoire has approximately 730,000 clones, over 10% of them found once; the top ten carry approximately 0.022%. The specimen sequenced was naive CD4+ T cells from blood. These receptors all stem from a man aged 18 to 29 with type 1 diabetes. Both conserved end residues are part of each CDR3. The D gene is left open where the match is weak. Clone size, where shown, is once, few, many, or a class for clones that have expanded.

j_call | d_call | v_call | clone_size | cdr3_aa | cdr3_nt
TRBJ1-1 | TRBD1 | TRBV29-1 | - | CSVQDRLNTEAFF | TGCAGCGTTCAGGACAGGTTGAACACTGAAGCTTTCTTT
TRBJ1-4 | - | TRBV7-9 | few | CASHLTDEKLFF | TGTGCCAGCCATCTTACGGATGAAAAACTGTTTTTT
TRBJ2-5 | - | TRBV7-6 | - | CASTWRETQYF | TGTGCCAGCACCTGGAGGGAGACCCAGTACTTC
TRBJ1-5 | TRBD1 | TRBV10-3 | few | CAISESIGTGGDQPQHF | TGTGCCATCAGTGAGTCGATCGGGACAGGGGGCGATCAGCCCCAGCATTTT
TRBJ2-7 | - | TRBV2 | - | CASRETGPYEQYF | TGTGCCAGCAGGGAGACAGGTCCCTACGAGCAGTACTTC
TRBJ2-1 | - | TRBV28 | few | CASSSLRGSSYNEQFF | TGTGCCAGCAGTTCCTTGAGAGGGAGCTCCTACAATGAGCAGTTCTTC
TRBJ2-1 | - | TRBV4-1 | - | CASSQGLGLHNEQFF | TGCGCCAGCAGCCAGGGGTTGGGACTTCACAATGAGCAGTTCTTC
TRBJ1-6 | - | TRBV7-8 | few | CASSLAGGLSYNSPLHF | TGTGCCAGCAGCTTAGCGGGGGGCCTCTCCTATAATTCACCCCTCCACTTT
TRBJ1-4 | - | TRBV28 | - | CASSPTTGPNEKLFF | TGTGCCAGCAGTCCCACGACAGGCCCTAATGAAAAACTGTTTTTT
TRBJ2-3 | - | TRBV7-3 | - | CASSSRTTDTQYF | TGTGCCAGCAGCTCCCGGACGACAGATACGCAGTATTTT
TRBJ2-5 | TRBD2 | TRBV7-2 | - | CASSLSASGQETQYF | TGTGCCAGCAGCTTAAGTGCTAGCGGACAAGAGACCCAGTACTTC
TRBJ2-7 | - | TRBV7-9 | - | CASSGTRDEQYF | TGTGCCAGCAGCGGCACTAGGGACGAGCAGTACTTC
TRBJ2-5 | - | TRBV7-9 | - | CASSLALRGETQYF | TGTGCCAGCAGCTTAGCGCTCAGGGGAGAGACCCAGTACTTC
TRBJ1-2 | TRBD1 | TRBV19 | - | CASSVPGQGDPNMGSYDGYTF | TGTGCCAGTAGTGTTCCGGGACAGGGCGACCCGAACATGGGTTCGTATGATGGCTACACCTTC
TRBJ2-5 | - | TRBV25-1 | - | CASSNSLTDQETQYF | TGTGCCAGCAGTAATTCCCTGACAGACCAAGAGACCCAGTACTTC
TRBJ1-6 | - | TRBV2 | - | CASSKTGTSSPLHF | TGTGCCAGCAGCAAGACCGGGACTAGTTCACCCCTCCACTTT
TRBJ2-5 | TRBD2 | TRBV11-3 | - | CASSSGLAETQYF | TGTGCCAGCAGCTCGGGACTAGCAGAGACCCAGTACTTC
TRBJ1-4 | - | TRBV7-9 | few | CASSPQPSGEKLFF | TGTGCCAGCAGTCCCCAGCCCTCGGGTGAAAAACTGTTTTTT
TRBJ2-7 | - | TRBV30 | - | CAWIGVGPREQYF | TGTGCCTGGATTGGTGTTGGACCCCGCGAGCAGTACTTC
TRBJ1-1 | TRBD1 | TRBV20-1 | few | CSARDRPEAFF | TGCAGTGCTCGGGACAGGCCTGAAGCTTTCTTT
TRBJ2-1 | TRBD2 | TRBV14 | - | CASSQRGGYLVDNEQFF | TGTGCCAGCAGCCAAAGGGGAGGGTATTTGGTTGACAATGAGCAGTTCTTC
TRBJ2-1 | TRBD2 | TRBV4-2 | - | CASSQDPALAGADNEQFF | TGTGCCAGCAGCCAAGATCCTGCCCTAGCGGGGGCCGACAATGAGCAGTTCTTC
TRBJ2-1 | - | TRBV18 | - | CASSPPAGGNEQFF | TGTGCCAGCTCACCACCCGCAGGGGGGAATGAGCAGTTCTTC
TRBJ1-1 | - | TRBV7-9 | few | CASSREGFEAFF | TGTGCCAGCAGCCGAGAGGGGTTTGAAGCTTTCTTT
TRBJ1-4 | - | TRBV10-3 | - | CAISVNGATNEKLFF | TGTGCCATCAGTGTCAACGGGGCAACTAATGAAAAACTGTTTTTT
TRBJ2-5 | - | TRBV6-1 | - | CASSVGLGSETQYF | TGTGCCAGCAGTGTAGGGCTTGGGAGTGAGACCCAGTACTTC
TRBJ1-5 | - | TRBV6-5 | - | CASSDSYSNQPQHF | TGTGCCAGCAGTGACAGTTATAGCAATCAGCCCCAGCATTTT
TRBJ2-3 | TRBD2 | TRBV9 | - | CASSASGGAGTQYF | TGTGCCAGCAGCGCAAGCGGGGGGGCGGGTACGCAGTATTTT
TRBJ2-1 | TRBD2 | TRBV6-5 | - | CASSHGTIDNEQFF | TGTGCCAGCAGTCACGGGACTATCGACAATGAGCAGTTCTTC
TRBJ2-1 | TRBD2 | TRBV7-8 | few | CASRRTSGGAAFGEQFF | TGTGCCAGCAGACGGACTAGCGGGGGGGCCGCGTTTGGGGAGCAGTTCTTC
TRBJ1-2 | TRBD1 | TRBV29-1 | - | CSVEGQGGYGYTF | TGCAGCGTTGAAGGACAGGGTGGCTATGGCTACACCTTC
TRBJ2-7 | TRBD2 | TRBV6-5 | - | CASSPAVGGAWEQYF | TGTGCCAGCTCCCCAGCTGTCGGGGGGGCCTGGGAGCAGTACTTC
TRBJ2-7 | TRBD1 | TRBV4-2 | - | CASSQPDRLGTYEQYF | TGTGCCAGCAGCCAACCGGACAGGCTAGGTACCTACGAGCAGTACTTC
TRBJ1-4 | TRBD1 | TRBV9 | - | CASSVVGTGVGEKLFF | TGTGCCAGCAGCGTAGTGGGCACAGGGGTAGGCGAAAAACTGTTTTTT
TRBJ2-1 | TRBD2 | TRBV9 | few | CASSVATVSGGPYNEQFF | TGTGCCAGCAGCGTAGCTACGGTTAGCGGGGGACCCTACAATGAGCAGTTCTTC
TRBJ1-6 | - | TRBV4-2 | - | CASSQGGRGSPLHF | TGTGCCAGCAGCCAAGGAGGCCGGGGTTCACCCCTCCACTTT
TRBJ2-7 | - | TRBV5-4 | - | CASWDADSYEQYF | TGTGCCAGCTGGGACGCTGACTCCTACGAGCAGTACTTC
TRBJ1-5 | - | TRBV28 | - | CASRRDATHF | TGTGCCAGCAGACGGGACGCAACGCATTTT
TRBJ2-5 | TRBD2 | TRBV27 | - | CASSFRGGGQETQYF | TGTGCCAGCAGTTTTCGTGGGGGAGGGCAAGAGACCCAGTACTTC
TRBJ2-1 | TRBD2 | TRBV19 | - | CASSIDGTSLRNEQFF | TGTGCCAGTAGTATAGATGGGACTAGCCTGCGCAATGAGCAGTTCTTC
TRBJ2-3 | - | TRBV5-1 | - | CASSLGRALGGTDTQYF | TGCGCCAGCAGCTTGGGACGGGCCCTAGGGGGCACAGATACGCAGTATTTT
TRBJ1-1 | - | TRBV20-1 | - | CSARDGEAFF | TGCAGTGCTAGAGATGGTGAAGCTTTCTTT
TRBJ1-6 | TRBD1 | TRBV30 | few | CAWRGQLLSSYNSPLHF | TGTGCCTGGAGGGGACAGCTACTGAGCTCCTATAATTCACCCCTCCACTTT
TRBJ1-6 | - | TRBV2 | - | CASRSGTVNSPLHF | TGTGCCAGCAGGTCCGGGACGGTAAATTCACCCCTCCACTTT
TRBJ2-7 | - | TRBV4-1 | - | CASSQDGASLTYEQYF | TGCGCCAGCAGCCAAGACGGGGCAAGTCTTACCTACGAGCAGTACTTC
TRBJ2-7 | - | TRBV28 | - | CASSLTTDEQYF | TGTGCCAGCAGTTTAACGACAGACGAGCAGTACTTC
TRBJ2-5 | - | TRBV30 | few | CAWSVFGPPYF | TGTGCCTGGAGTGTATTTGGGCCCCCGTACTTC
TRBJ2-7 | TRBD1 | TRBV7-9 | few | CASSLGTGQDEQYF | TGTGCCAGCAGCTTAGGGACAGGGCAGGACGAGCAGTACTTC
TRBJ1-1 | - | TRBV6-4 | - | CASSDYPGKGAEAFF | TGTGCCAGCAGTGACTACCCGGGAAAAGGAGCTGAAGCTTTCTTT
TRBJ2-3 | TRBD1 | TRBV9 | - | CASSYPWTGGTDTQYF | TGTGCCAGCAGCTACCCTTGGACAGGAGGCACAGATACGCAGTATTTT
TRBJ2-2 | - | TRBV7-2 | few | CASSSRGTNTGELFF | TGTGCCAGCAGCTCTAGAGGGACGAACACCGGGGAGCTGTTTTTT
TRBJ1-2 | - | TRBV10-3 | - | CAINGGGYGYTF | TGTGCCATCAACGGAGGCGGATATGGCTACACCTTC
TRBJ2-1 | - | TRBV25-1 | few | CASSSGARNEQFF | TGTGCCAGCAGCTCGGGGGCCAGGAATGAGCAGTTCTTC
TRBJ1-3 | - | TRBV5-1 | few | CASSSGTEGNTIYF | TGCGCCAGCAGCTCGGGGACGGAGGGAAACACCATATATTTT
TRBJ1-1 | TRBD1 | TRBV9 | few | CASSRTGEGANTEAFF | TGTGCCAGCAGCCGGACAGGGGAGGGGGCGAACACTGAAGCTTTCTTT
TRBJ2-7 | - | TRBV9 | few | CASSVEGLTYEQYF | TGTGCCAGCAGCGTAGAGGGCCTAACCTACGAGCAGTACTTC
TRBJ1-3 | - | TRBV4-1 | few | CASSRPGQSSGNTIYF | TGCGCCAGCAGCCGACCCGGACAGTCCTCTGGAAACACCATATATTTT
TRBJ2-1 | TRBD1 | TRBV12-5 | few | CASGAEQGLYNEQFF | TGTGCTAGTGGTGCGGAACAGGGGCTCTACAATGAGCAGTTCTTC
TRBJ1-2 | - | TRBV27 | few | CASSLGQGNYGYTF | TGTGCCAGCAGTTTAGGTCAGGGGAACTATGGCTACACCTTC
TRBJ2-7 | - | TRBV2 | - | CASKDPYEQYF | TGTGCCAGCAAGGACCCCTACGAGCAGTACTTC